This record concerns one T cell receptor beta chain sequence. What it binds is not known. The data derive from a study of shared clonotypes between healthy human individuals. Study as a whole: Three plates were used per donor for CD4 naive, three for CD4 memory, two for CD8 naive and one for CD8 memory.

Looked up from germline, CDR1 is SEHNR and CDR2 is FQNEAQ (reference sequence). This CDR3 is 15 amino acids long. V trimming: 5 bases; J trimming: 5 bases; junction bases outside the gene matches: 11. The table came from immunoSEQ multiplex PCR; TCRdb's copy has only in-frame clones and leaves some out. The profile covers 2 million to 3 million clones, with 93% appearing a single time and about 0.38% taken by the ten largest. Study-wide results and caveats: Larger estimated richness was generally recorded for naive subsets relative to memory subsets.

The clonotype comes from a man aged 18-30 years in good health. Some clones in this sample may be carry-over from other donors' samples. The sequenced material came from naive CD4+ T cells from PBMCs. Documented subset: CD45RA+ positively selected. This chain uses TRBV7-9 with TRBJ2-5; 7 bases map to TRBD2. The CDR3 sequence is CASSLRTRGWETQYF. As DNA, the CDR3 is TGTGCCAGCAGCCTCCGGACTAGAGGTTGGGAGACCCAGTACTTC.